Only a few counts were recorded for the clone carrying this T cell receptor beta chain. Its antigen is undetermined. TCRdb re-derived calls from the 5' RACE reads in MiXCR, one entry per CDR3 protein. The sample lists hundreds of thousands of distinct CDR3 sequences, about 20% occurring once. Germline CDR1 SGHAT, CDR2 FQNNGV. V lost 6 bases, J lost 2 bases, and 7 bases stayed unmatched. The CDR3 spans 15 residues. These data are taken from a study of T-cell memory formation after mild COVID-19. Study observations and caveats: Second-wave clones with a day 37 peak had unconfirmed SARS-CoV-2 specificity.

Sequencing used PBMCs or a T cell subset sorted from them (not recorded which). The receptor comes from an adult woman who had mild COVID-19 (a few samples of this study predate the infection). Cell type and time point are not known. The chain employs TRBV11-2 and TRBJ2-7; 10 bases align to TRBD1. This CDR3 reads CASSQPGQGTYEQYF. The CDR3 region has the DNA TGTGCCAGCAGTCAACCGGGACAGGGGACCTACGAGCAGTACTTC.